These 25 T cell receptor beta chains were all obtained from the same sample, sequenced in a study of CD8+ T cells in alopecia areata. Extraction and reverse transcription of RNA yielded cDNA as the sequencing template. Sequencing was performed with immunoSEQ multiplex PCR; in TCRdb, only in-frame clones are kept and a portion is missing. The sample carries more than 200,000 clones, under 70% recorded once. Sequencing was performed on CD4+ T cells sorted from blood, taken at week 0. Source of these receptors: a human donor with alopecia areata.

With respect to this clone: Distinct nucleotide sequences in the sample also encode this CDR3. The rearrangement links TRBV29-1 to TRBJ2-3; TRBD2 matches 14 bases. This CDR3 spans 15 amino acids. J gave up 3 bases and V 6 bases, and 5 bases lay outside the gene matches. Looked up from germline, CDR1 is SQVTM and CDR2 is ANQGSEA. DNA for the CDR3: TGCAGCGTGAGGACTAGCGGGGGGCCGACAGATACGCAGTATTTT. It codes for CSVRTSGGPTDTQYF.

V is TRBV29-1 and J is TRBJ2-6; D ambiguous. Germline V gene lookup returns CDR1 SQVTM and CDR2 ANQGSEA. This CDR3 has 15 amino acids. The germline V and J ends were trimmed by 4 bases and 2 bases, with 12 bases remaining between them. CDR3 region: CSVVRRITGANVLTF. The DNA of the CDR3 is TGCAGCGTTGTAAGGCGGATAACTGGGGCCAACGTCCTGACTTTC.

The chain recombines TRBV29-1 with TRBJ1-1; tentatively, D is TRBD1 (5 bases). The CDR3 sequence is 17 residues long. CDR1 and CDR2 from the germline V gene are SQVTM and ANQGSEA. V dropped 6 bases and J dropped 0 bases, with 23 bases sitting between them. The CDR3 nucleotides are TGCAGCGTCGGACCCCCGGGGGGACGCAAGTTGAACACTGAAGCTTTCTTT. Translating gives CSVGPPGGRKLNTEAFF.

CDR3 region: CSVVGTEDGYTF. CDR3 nucleotides: TGCAGCGTTGTAGGGACAGAAGATGGCTACACCTTC. The rearrangement joins TRBV29-1 to TRBJ1-2; 7 bases align to TRBD1. CDR1 and CDR2 from the germline V gene are SQVTM and ANQGSEA. V gave up 4 bases and J gave up 6 bases; unmatched junction bases: 5. This CDR3 comprises 12 residues.

This chain joins TRBV4-3 and TRBJ2-3, with D possibly being TRBD1 (5 bases). V dropped 0 bases and J dropped 1 base, with 8 bases sitting between them. The CDR3 length is 15 residues. CDR1 LGHNA and CDR2 YSLEER come from the germline V gene. This chain's CDR3 is CASSQEVTGTDTQYF. The CDR3 region has the DNA TGCGCCAGCAGCCAAGAAGTGACAGGCACAGATACGCAGTATTTT.

A remark on this clone: At one of its ends the junction is not consistent with the germline gene, which may arise from a read error. In DNA form, the CDR3 reads TGTGCCATCAGTATCGGCGGGGGGCAAGAGACCCAGTACTTC. Its translation is CAISIGGGQETQYF. The chain carries TRBV6-6 and TRBJ2-5; 8 bases match TRBD2. CDR3 length: 14 amino acids. Germline V gives CDR1 MNHNY, CDR2 SVGAGI (reference sequence).

This rearrangement joins TRBV30 to TRBJ1-4; D unclear. V gave up 4 bases and J gave up 5 bases, with 17 bases separating them. Germline CDR1 reads GTSNPN; CDR2 reads SVGIG (reference sequence). The CDR3 runs to 15 residues. This CDR3 is CAWKLSVPRNEKLFF. The DNA of the CDR3 is TGTGCCTGGAAACTCAGCGTACCTAGAAATGAAAAACTGTTTTTT.

The chain links TRBV9 to TRBJ2-6, with D perhaps assigned TRBD1 or TRBD2 (5 bases each). Germline-derived CDR1 and CDR2 are SGDLS and YYNGEE. V was clipped by 4 bases and J by 4 bases, with 12 bases between them. This CDR3 contains 15 residues. In nucleotides, the CDR3 is TGTGCCAGCAGCCGGGACCCCTTCGGGGCCAACGTCCTGACTTTC. This encodes CASSRDPFGANVLTF.

The rearrangement uses TRBV9 and TRBJ2-5; D is perhaps TRBD1 (7 bases). This CDR3 has 16 residues. Germline V gene data show CDR1 as SGDLS and CDR2 as YYNGEE. Trimming left V 0 bases short and J 2 bases short, with 14 bases between. CDR3 sequence: CASSVGQGGLQETQYF. The CDR3 DNA sequence: TGTGCCAGCAGCGTAGGCCAGGGGGGACTTCAAGAGACCCAGTACTTC.

The chain has TRBV2 and TRBJ1-2, with D possibly TRBD1 on 6 matching bases. The CDR3 is 11 residues long. From germline, CDR1 is SNHLY and CDR2 FYNNEI. The ends were cut back, 10 bases at V and 7 bases at J, with 13 bases in the middle. CDR3 region: CAINRVTGYTF. In nucleotides, the CDR3 is TGTGCCATTAACAGGGTAACTGGCTACACCTTC.

This chain links TRBV30 with TRBJ1-1, with TRBD1 identical over 12 bases. Losses at the gene ends were 3 bases for V and 11 bases for J; bases not matched to a gene: 1. There are 11 residues in the CDR3. Per germline, CDR1 GTSNPN and CDR2 SVGIG (reference sequence). The CDR3 sequence is CAWRGQGAAFF. CDR3 DNA sequence: TGTGCCTGGAGGGGACAGGGGGCGGCTTTCTTT. The full variable domain, in which reference TRBV30 and TRBJ1-1 provide the parts outside the CDR3, is SQTIHQWPATLVQPVGSPLSLECTVEGTSNPNLYWYRQAAGRGLQLLFYSVGIGQISSEVPQNLSASRPQDRQFILSSKKLLLSDSGFYLCAWRGQGAAFFGQGTRLTVV.

CDR3: CASSPQGGSSYGYTF. The CDR3, as DNA: TGTGCCAGCAGCCCCCAGGGGGGTTCTAGCTATGGCTACACCTTC. The J gene is TRBJ1-2, the V gene TRBV9; 7 bases line up with TRBD1. The V segment lost 4 bases and the J segment 4 bases; nucleotides outside the gene matches: 10. Germline values: CDR1 SGDLS, CDR2 YYNGEE. The CDR3 has 15 residues.

The chain has TRBV2 and TRBJ1-6; D uncertain. V lost 1 base to trimming and J lost 9 bases, with 7 bases between them. The CDR3 length is 13 residues. Germline V CDR1 and CDR2: SNHLY, FYNNEI. CDR3 nucleotide sequence: TGTGCCAGCAGTGAAGGGATAACTTCACCCCTCCACTTT. It translates to CASSEGITSPLHF. The whole variable domain, filled in from reference TRBV2 and TRBJ1-6, reads EPEVTQTPSHQVTQMGQEVILRCVPISNHLYFYWYRQILGQKVEFLVSFYNNEISEKSEIFDDQFSVERPDGSNFTLKIRSTKLEDSAMYFCASSEGITSPLHFGNGTRLTVT.

The rearrangement uses TRBV30 and TRBJ1-5; 7 nucleotides match TRBD1. V trimming: 3 bases; J trimming: 7 bases; junction bases outside the gene matches: 6. The germline CDR1 and CDR2 sequences are GTSNPN and SVGIG (reference sequence). There are 13 residues in the CDR3. The CDR3, as DNA: TGTGCCTGGAGAGGGACAGAGGGACAGCCCCAGCATTTT. Its translation is CAWRGTEGQPQHF.

This rearrangement joins TRBV20-1 to TRBJ1-1, with a possible D match to TRBD1 (6 bases). The CDR3 totals 11 residues. CDR1 DFQATT and CDR2 SNEGSKA come from the germline V gene (reference sequence). Between the trimmed V and J ends, which lost 6 bases and 6 bases, there was a span of 11 bases. DNA of the CDR3: TGCAGTGCCAGAAGACAGGCTGAAGCTTTCTTT. The encoded protein is CSARRQAEAFF.

A few counts support this clone. V usage is TRBV29-1 and J usage is TRBJ2-2, with no clear D. V was clipped by 0 bases and J by 6 bases, with 8 bases between them. CDR1 and CDR2 from the germline V gene are SQVTM and ANQGSEA. The length of the CDR3 is 13 residues. In nucleotides, the CDR3 is TGCAGCGTTGAAGATCATGGCGCCGGGGAGCTGTTTTTT. Residues: CSVEDHGAGELFF.

This clone turned up a few times. The chain combines TRBV30 with TRBJ2-3, with no clear D. The length of the CDR3 is 14 residues. Germline values: CDR1 GTSNPN, CDR2 SVGIG (reference sequence). The V gene lost 4 bases and the J gene lost 2 bases, with 13 bases spanning the gap. The chain's CDR3 is CAWTAGRHTDTQYF. The CDR3 DNA is TGTGCCTGGACAGCCGGGCGACACACAGATACGCAGTATTTT. Combining the CDR3 with reference TRBV30 and TRBJ2-3 gives the whole variable domain SQTIHQWPATLVQPVGSPLSLECTVEGTSNPNLYWYRQAAGRGLQLLFYSVGIGQISSEVPQNLSASRPQDRQFILSSKKLLLSDSGFYLCAWTAGRHTDTQYFGPGTRLTVL.

The rearrangement links TRBV30 to TRBJ1-6, with 7 bases fitting TRBD1. After removal of 7 bases from V and 7 bases from J, the junction contained 7 bases not matched to a gene. Germline assignment: CDR1 GTSNPN and CDR2 SVGIG (reference sequence). This CDR3 spans 13 amino acids. CDR3 protein: CAFKGTVNSPLHF. DNA of the CDR3: TGTGCCTTCAAGGGGACAGTCAATTCACCCCTCCACTTT.

This clone was detected only a few times. This chain uses TRBV19 with TRBJ1-6, with 7 bases that match TRBD1. This CDR3 spans 15 amino acids. Unmatched junction bases numbered 13, after V lost 8 bases and J lost 9 bases. Looked up from germline, CDR1 is LNHDA and CDR2 is SQIVND (reference sequence). As DNA, the CDR3 is TGTGCCAGTCGGACCACAGGGGCGGCGGTTTCACCCCTCCACTTT. As protein: CASRTTGAAVSPLHF.

This clone was found a few times. The rearrangement links TRBV29-1 to TRBJ1-4; D not certain. V lost 4 bases to trimming and J lost 8 bases, with 11 bases between them. CDR1 is SQVTM and CDR2 is ANQGSEA in the germline V gene. The CDR3 is made up of 12 amino acids. CDR3 loop: CSVGLRGEKLFF. In DNA, the CDR3 is TGCAGCGTTGGACTGAGAGGGGAAAAACTGTTTTTT. The whole variable domain, filled in from reference TRBV29-1 and TRBJ1-4, reads SAVISQKPSRDICQRGTSLTIQCQVDSQVTMMFWYRQQPGQSLTLIATANQGSEATYESGFVIDKFPISRPNLTFSTLTVSNMSPEDSSIYLCSVGLRGEKLFFGSGTQLSVL.

The rearrangement joins TRBV2 to TRBJ1-5, with D unclear. With 1 base removed from V and 0 bases from J, the gap between germline ends came to 13 bases. The germline gives CDR1 SNHLY, CDR2 FYNNEI. The CDR3 totals 17 residues. The CDR3 sequence: CASSEGPTRYSNQPQHF. CDR3 DNA sequence: TGTGCCAGCAGTGAAGGCCCTACACGTTATAGCAATCAGCCCCAGCATTTT.

The rearrangement links TRBV15 to TRBJ1-5; the D is unclear. Trimming pared 2 bases from V and 6 bases from J, leaving 8 bases between. This CDR3 is 13 amino acids long. The germline V gene has CDR1 LNHNV and CDR2 YYDKDF (reference sequence). Here the CDR3 DNA reads TGTGCCACCAGCAGACACCGAGGTCAGCCCCAGCATTTT. Protein product: CATSRHRGQPQHF.

The V call is TRBV15, the J call TRBJ2-7; a possible D gene is TRBD2 (7 bases). CDR1 is LNHNV and CDR2 is YYDKDF in the germline V gene (reference sequence). The CDR3 extends over 17 amino acids. The germline V and J ends were trimmed by 0 bases and 3 bases, with 18 bases remaining between them. CDR3: CATSRDRGGATNYEQYF. The CDR3 DNA reads TGTGCCACCAGCAGAGATCGTGGGGGGGCTACAAACTACGAGCAGTACTTC.

The chain uses TRBV6-6 and TRBJ2-4; D unclear. V was clipped by 4 bases and J by 11 bases, with 15 bases between them. In germline, CDR1 is MNHNY, CDR2 SVGAGI (reference sequence). CDR3 length: 13 residues. The CDR3, as DNA: TGTGCCAGCAGTTCACAATTAAACTCCGTTCAGTACTTC. The encoded protein is CASSSQLNSVQYF.

In DNA form, the CDR3 reads TGTGCCAGTAGTACCCTTTTCAAGAGATACCGCACAGATACGCAGTATTTT. Amino acid sequence: CASSTLFKRYRTDTQYF. This chain uses TRBV19 with TRBJ2-3; D unclear. The V gene's germline CDR1 is LNHDA and CDR2 SQIVND (reference sequence). The CDR3 has 17 residues. The V gene lost 4 bases and the J gene lost 1 base, with 18 bases spanning the gap. The full variable domain, its missing parts supplied by reference TRBV19 and TRBJ2-3, is DGGITQSPKYLFRKEGQNVTLSCEQNLNHDAMYWYRQDPGQGLRLIYYSQIVNDFQKGDIAEGYSVSREKKESFPLTVTSAQKNPTAFYLCASSTLFKRYRTDTQYFGPGTRLTVL.